The 17 T cell receptor beta chains reported below all come from one sample, sequenced in a study of control samples from healthy donors and cancer patients. Data came from immunoSEQ multiplex PCR; TCRdb stores just in-frame clones and leaves some out. In the table there are some 130,000 clones, approximately 90% of which are singletons. Sequencing was done on a sample of blood. These receptors were obtained from a man in his late teens or twenties in good health.

This sequence joins TRBV7-7 and TRBJ2-1, with D unresolved. The V end was cut by 11 bases, the J end by 0 bases, with 8 bases between. The CDR3 is 12 residues long. The V gene's germline CDR1 is SSHAT and CDR2 FNYEAQ (reference sequence). The CDR3 DNA follows: TGTGCCGTAAAACTCTCCTACAATGAGCAGTTCTTC. It is translated as CAVKLSYNEQFF. Supplemented by reference TRBV7-7 and TRBJ2-1, the full variable domain reads GAGVSQSPRYKVTKRGQDVTLRCDPISSHATLYWYQQALGQGPEFLTYFNYEAQPDKSGLPSDRFSAERPEGSISTLTIQRTEQRDSAMYRCAVKLSYNEQFFGPGTRLTVL.

J is TRBJ1-2 and V is TRBV29-1; TRBD1 agrees at 9 bases. V lost 3 bases to trimming and J lost 8 bases; unmatched junction nucleotides: 10. The CDR3 is made up of 14 amino acids. Germline-derived CDR1 and CDR2 are SQVTM and ANQGSEA. The CDR3 DNA follows: TGCAGCGTTGACAAGGGACAGGGCGGTGGCGGCTACACCTTC. Its translation is CSVDKGQGGGGYTF.

V is TRBV9 and J is TRBJ1-6; D is ambiguous. Germline V CDR1 and CDR2: SGDLS, YYNGEE. V dropped 2 bases and J dropped 7 bases, with 7 bases sitting between them. The CDR3 contains 13 residues. The CDR3 sequence is CASSVRENSPLHF. The CDR3 region has the DNA TGTGCCAGCAGCGTCAGAGAAAATTCACCCCTCCACTTT.

The chain joins TRBV2 to TRBJ1-3; no clear D. The germline V gene encodes CDR1 SNHLY and CDR2 FYNNEI. The CDR3 sequence is 13 residues long. The V and J ends lost 3 bases and 7 bases respectively, with 10 bases between them. The CDR3 reads CASSETPPNTIYF. The CDR3, as DNA: TGTGCCAGCAGTGAGACGCCACCCAACACCATATATTTT.

The table lists this clone with a count of one. The chain is built from TRBV20-1 and TRBJ2-1, with 7 bases aligning to TRBD1. Looked up from germline, CDR1 is DFQATT and CDR2 is SNEGSKA (reference sequence). Trimming removed 3 bases from V and 0 bases from J; junction bases left unmatched: 8. This CDR3 is built from 16 residues. The CDR3 reads CSASPARDSSYNEQFF. CDR3 DNA sequence: TGCAGTGCTAGTCCCGCTCGGGACAGCTCCTACAATGAGCAGTTCTTC.

The chain carries TRBV5-6 and TRBJ1-5; no definite D call. The CDR3 runs 14 residues. The V gene lost 2 bases and the J gene lost 2 bases, with 8 bases spanning the gap. Germline V gives CDR1 SGHDT, CDR2 YYEEEE. As DNA, the CDR3 is TGTGCCAGCAGCTTAAGGGCTGGCAATCAGCCCCAGCATTTT. Its protein product is CASSLRAGNQPQHF.

The chain joins TRBV20-1 to TRBJ1-1; 8 nucleotides match TRBD1. The junction had 1 base not matched to a gene; V was cut back by 3 bases and J by 1 base. Germline values: CDR1 DFQATT, CDR2 SNEGSKA (reference sequence). The CDR3 loop spans 13 amino acids. The CDR3 DNA reads as TGCAGTGCTAGTCAGGGGGCGAACACTGAAGCTTTCTTT. Its translation: CSASQGANTEAFF.

V usage is TRBV4-1 and J usage is TRBJ1-1; perhaps TRBD1 as D (5 bases). The V gene lost 1 base and the J gene lost 2 bases, with 11 bases spanning the gap. The CDR3 is 15 residues long. The germline V gene has CDR1 MGHRA and CDR2 YSYEKL. In DNA form, the CDR3 reads TGCGCCAGCAGCCAAGTTGCAGGGCACAACACTGAAGCTTTCTTT. It specifies CASSQVAGHNTEAFF.

This clone was counted a few times. The CDR3 protein is CATSDLPREHF. Written as DNA, the CDR3 is TGTGCCACCAGTGATTTACCGCGGGAGCATTTT. The rearrangement uses TRBV24-1 and TRBJ1-5; D gene uncertain. V was trimmed by 1 base and J by 14 bases, leaving 8 bases between them. CDR1 and CDR2 from the germline V gene are KGHDR and SFDVKD. The CDR3 spans 11 residues.

This clone was observed once. This chain links TRBV11-2 with TRBJ2-3, with 8 bases identical to TRBD2. Germline V gene sequence: CDR1 SGHAT, CDR2 FQNNGV. CDR3 size: 16 residues. V was pared by 3 bases and J by 1 base, with 6 bases of the junction left unmatched. For the CDR3, the DNA is TGTGCCAGCAGCTTGATAGCGGGGCTCCGCACAGATACGCAGTATTTT. It specifies CASSLIAGLRTDTQYF.

In nucleotides, the CDR3 is TGTGCCAGCAGTTCACCGGTCTATGGCTACACCTTC. Protein product: CASSSPVYGYTF. V gene TRBV6-5 combines with J gene TRBJ1-2; D not certain. This CDR3 is built from 12 residues. V gave up 4 bases and J gave up 4 bases, with 7 bases separating them. Germline CDR1 is MNHEY and CDR2 is SVGAGI.

The V gene is TRBV9, the J gene TRBJ2-3; 8 nucleotides align to TRBD2. The germline V gene encodes CDR1 SGDLS and CDR2 YYNGEE. Germline trimming cut 2 bases from V and 3 bases from J; bases unmatched to any gene: 8. The CDR3 runs to 16 residues. The CDR3: CASSVSGGAWTDTQYF. CDR3 nucleotide sequence: TGTGCCAGCAGCGTTTCCGGGGGGGCCTGGACAGATACGCAGTATTTT.

This rearrangement joins TRBV6-1 to TRBJ1-5, with 10 bases lining up with TRBD1. Germline assignment: CDR1 MNHNS and CDR2 SASEGT. CDR3 size: 16 residues. V was clipped by 4 bases and J by 3 bases; unmatched bases: 6. The CDR3 protein is CASSGSGQGINQPQHF. CDR3 nucleotide sequence: TGTGCCAGCAGTGGCTCGGGACAGGGGATCAATCAGCCCCAGCATTTT.

This chain connects TRBV7-9 to TRBJ2-7; TRBD1 matches at 8 bases. V was clipped by 7 bases and J by 1 base; unmatched bases: 3. Germline V gene sequence: CDR1 SEHNR, CDR2 FQNEAQ (reference sequence). This CDR3 is built from 13 residues. CDR3 in amino acids: CASTGQESYEQYF. The CDR3 region has the DNA TGTGCCAGCACGGGACAGGAGTCCTACGAGCAGTACTTC. Full variable domain (remainder filled in from reference TRBV7-9 and TRBJ2-7): DTGVSQNPRHKITKRGQNVTFRCDPISEHNRLYWYRQTLGQGPEFLTYFQNEAQLEKSRLLSDRFSAERPKGSFSTLEIQRTEQGDSAMYLCASTGQESYEQYFGPGTRLTVT.

This chain links TRBV7-7 with TRBJ1-6; D is perhaps TRBD1 (5 bases). Germline V gene sequence: CDR1 SSHAT, CDR2 FNYEAQ (reference sequence). The CDR3 is 15 amino acids. The ends were cut back, 5 bases at V and 9 bases at J, with 17 bases in the middle. The CDR3 protein is CASSLTPDTSSPLHF. The CDR3 region has the DNA TGTGCCAGCAGCCTTACCCCGGACACATCTTCACCCCTCCACTTT.

V usage is TRBV6-5 and J usage is TRBJ1-5; a weak D match, TRBD1 (6 bases). This CDR3 has 14 residues. V dropped 6 bases and J dropped 0 bases, with 9 bases sitting between them. CDR1 and CDR2 (germline): MNHEY, SVGAGI. The CDR3 DNA reads as TGTGCCAGCAGGGACAGCCATAGCAATCAGCCCCAGCATTTT. Translated, it gives CASRDSHSNQPQHF.

The chain is built from TRBV2 and TRBJ1-2, with D perhaps TRBD1 (5 bases). Between the trimmed V and J ends, which lost 10 bases and 10 bases, there was a span of 16 bases. Germline CDR1 reads SNHLY; CDR2 reads FYNNEI. The CDR3 sequence is 11 residues long. CDR3 coding DNA: TGTGCCACTCGTACTGAGGGGATCTACACCTTC. Translating gives CATRTEGIYTF.